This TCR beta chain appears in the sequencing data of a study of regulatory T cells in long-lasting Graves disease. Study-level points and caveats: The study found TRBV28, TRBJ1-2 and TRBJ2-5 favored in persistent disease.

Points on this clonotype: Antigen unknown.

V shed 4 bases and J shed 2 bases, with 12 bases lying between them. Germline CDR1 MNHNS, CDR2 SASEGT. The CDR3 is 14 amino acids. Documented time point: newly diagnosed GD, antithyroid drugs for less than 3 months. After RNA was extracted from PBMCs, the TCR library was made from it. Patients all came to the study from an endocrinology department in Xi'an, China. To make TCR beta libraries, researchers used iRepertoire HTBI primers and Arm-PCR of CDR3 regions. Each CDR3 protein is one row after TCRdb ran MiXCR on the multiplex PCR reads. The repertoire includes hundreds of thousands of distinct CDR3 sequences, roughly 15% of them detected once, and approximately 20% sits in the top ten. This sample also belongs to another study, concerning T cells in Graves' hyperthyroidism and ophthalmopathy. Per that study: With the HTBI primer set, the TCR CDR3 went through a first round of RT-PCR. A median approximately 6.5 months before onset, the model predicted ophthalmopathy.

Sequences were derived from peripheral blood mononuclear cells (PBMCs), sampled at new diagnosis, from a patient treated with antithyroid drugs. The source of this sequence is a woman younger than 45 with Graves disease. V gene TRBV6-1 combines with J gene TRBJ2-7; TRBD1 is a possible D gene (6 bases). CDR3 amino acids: CASSVDSNPYEQYF. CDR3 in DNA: TGTGCCAGCAGTGTGGACAGCAACCCCTACGAGCAGTACTTC.